Listed below are T cell receptor beta chains from one sample, sequenced in a study of T-cell memory formation after mild COVID-19. TCRdb re-derived calls from the 5' RACE reads in MiXCR, one entry per CDR3 protein. The table includes about 470,000 distinct CDR3 sequences, 20% to 30% detected once. Sequenced material: PBMCs or a T cell subset sorted from them (not recorded which). These receptor sequences come from an adult woman who had mild COVID-19 (a few samples of this study predate the infection). Cell type and time point are not known. Each CDR3 is given with its conserved first and last residue. D genes are given only for firm matches. Rows give clone size only sometimes, using once, few, many, or a class for an expanded clone.

d_gene,j_gene,abundance,v_gene,len,CDR3aa,CDR3nt
NA,TRBJ2-1,NA,TRBV5-6,15,CASSLEAGTYNEQFF,TGTGCCAGCAGCTTGGAGGCAGGAACGTACAATGAGCAGTTCTTC
TRBD2,TRBJ2-2,few,TRBV20-1,15,CSARDRGGTAGELFF,TGCAGTGCTAGAGATCGGGGGGGCACCGCCGGGGAGCTGTTTTTT
NA,TRBJ2-5,few,TRBV5-6,16,CASSSMERHELETQYF,TGTGCCAGCAGCTCCATGGAGAGGCACGAGTTAGAGACCCAGTACTTC
NA,TRBJ2-1,NA,TRBV12-3/TRBV12-4,14,CASGQGAIYNEQFF,TGTGCCAGCGGTCAGGGAGCGATTTACAATGAGCAGTTCTTC
NA,TRBJ2-4,few,TRBV2,17,CASSAPDHILAKNIQYF,TGTGCCAGCAGCGCCCCCGACCACATTCTAGCCAAAAACATTCAGTACTTC
TRBD2,TRBJ2-3,once,TRBV19,15,CASSPQAGEADTQYF,TGTGCCAGTAGTCCCCAAGCGGGGGAGGCAGATACGCAGTATTTT
NA,TRBJ2-1,NA,TRBV24-1,16,CATSDRATPSMNEQFF,TGTGCCACCAGTGATAGAGCGACACCTTCTATGAATGAGCAGTTCTTC
TRBD1,TRBJ2-7,NA,TRBV5-1,16,CASSPGAGGIAYEQYF,TGCGCCAGCAGCCCGGGGGCAGGGGGCATAGCCTACGAGCAGTACTTC
NA,TRBJ2-1,NA,TRBV24-1,16,CATSGNTWGRRNEQFF,TGTGCCACCAGTGGGAACACTTGGGGTCGAAGGAATGAGCAGTTCTTC
TRBD2,TRBJ2-7,few,TRBV3-1,12,CASSLLSRDYHF,TGTGCCAGCAGCCTACTCTCCCGGGACTATCATTTC
NA,TRBJ2-1,many,TRBV5-1,14,CASSLEQGSNEQFF,TGCGCCAGCAGCTTGGAGCAGGGTTCCAATGAGCAGTTCTTC
NA,TRBJ2-6,once,TRBV21-1,20,CASSKASGGGRPSGANVLTF,TGTGCCAGCAGCAAAGCCTCCGGTGGGGGGCGCCCATCTGGGGCCAACGTCCTGACTTTC
NA,TRBJ2-7,NA,TRBV5-5,16,CASSSVLGPASYEQYF,TGTGCCAGCAGCTCCGTGTTGGGGCCTGCCTCCTACGAGCAGTACTTC
TRBD1,TRBJ2-7,few,TRBV5-1,15,CASSLGTGPMYEQYF,TGCGCCAGCAGCCTAGGGACAGGACCCATGTACGAGCAGTACTTC
NA,TRBJ1-1,NA,TRBV12-3/TRBV12-4,14,CASGKQGRNTEAFF,TGTGCCAGCGGGAAACAGGGAAGGAACACTGAAGCTTTCTTT
NA,TRBJ2-2,NA,TRBV19,14,CASRTTGNTGELFF,TGTGCCAGTAGGACGACAGGGAACACCGGGGAGCTGTTTTTT
TRBD2,TRBJ2-1,NA,TRBV6-2/TRBV6-3,16,CASSPRLAWAYNEQFF,TGTGCCAGCAGCCCCAGACTAGCGTGGGCCTACAATGAGCAGTTCTTC
NA,TRBJ2-1,few,TRBV5-1,12,CASRIQGHEQFF,TGCGCCAGCAGAATACAGGGCCACGAGCAGTTCTTC
TRBD2,TRBJ2-7,NA,TRBV10-3,15,CAISERTSGGYEQYF,TGTGCCATCAGTGAGAGGACTAGCGGGGGCTACGAGCAGTACTTC
NA,TRBJ2-1,few,TRBV12-5,13,CASGWGPGNEQFF,TGTGCTAGTGGTTGGGGACCTGGCAATGAGCAGTTCTTC
TRBD1,TRBJ1-1,NA,TRBV12-3/TRBV12-4,13,CASNEGATTEAFF,TGTGCCAGCAATGAGGGGGCGACCACTGAAGCTTTCTTT
NA,TRBJ2-1,NA,TRBV20-1,15,CSARARGVVANEQFF,TGCAGTGCGAGAGCCCGAGGCGTTGTGGCCAATGAGCAGTTCTTC
NA,TRBJ2-1,NA,TRBV3-1,17,CASSQGIRDAAYNEQFF,TGTGCCAGCAGTCAAGGGATTAGGGATGCCGCCTACAATGAGCAGTTCTTC
NA,TRBJ2-2,NA,TRBV2,15,CASSGAGTYTGELFF,TGTGCCAGCAGTGGAGCCGGGACATACACCGGGGAGCTGTTTTTT
NA,TRBJ1-5,NA,TRBV12-3/TRBV12-4,15,CASSKLGGFGQPQHF,TGTGCCAGCAGCAAGTTGGGGGGTTTCGGTCAGCCCCAGCATTTT
TRBD1,TRBJ1-1,few,TRBV18,14,CASTTGVGNTEAFF,TGTGCCAGCACGACAGGGGTAGGGAACACTGAAGCTTTCTTT
NA,TRBJ2-5,NA,TRBV7-9,13,CASSPGLYETQYF,TGTGCCAGCAGCCCTGGACTATATGAGACCCAGTACTTC
TRBD1,TRBJ2-7,NA,TRBV6-5,11,CASSDRVEQYF,TGTGCCAGCAGCGACAGGGTCGAGCAGTACTTC
TRBD2,TRBJ2-3,NA,TRBV6-6,16,CASSSGTSDYTDTQYF,TGTGCCAGCAGTTCCGGGACTAGCGACTACACAGATACGCAGTATTTT
NA,TRBJ2-2,NA,TRBV4-3,13,CASSKWATGELFF,TGCGCCAGCAGCAAGTGGGCCACCGGGGAGCTGTTTTTT
TRBD2,TRBJ2-1,NA,TRBV12-3/TRBV12-4,15,CASSLGRRVYNEQFF,TGTGCCAGCAGCCTCGGGAGGAGGGTCTACAATGAGCAGTTCTTC
NA,TRBJ2-5,NA,TRBV20-1,16,CSARGTPGAHQETQYF,TGCAGTGCTAGAGGGACACCTGGGGCCCACCAAGAGACCCAGTACTTC
TRBD2,TRBJ2-1,few,TRBV11-3,15,CASSPWTSGSYEQFF,TGTGCCAGCAGTCCCTGGACTAGCGGGAGTTATGAGCAGTTCTTC
NA,TRBJ1-2,NA,TRBV14,13,CASSRSPFYGYTF,TGTGCCAGCAGCCGCTCACCTTTCTATGGCTACACCTTC
NA,TRBJ2-1,NA,TRBV9,12,CASSGGTGEQFF,TGTGCCAGCAGCGGAGGGACCGGCGAGCAGTTCTTC
TRBD2,TRBJ2-1,NA,TRBV9,17,CASSFGTSGGNYNEQFF,TGTGCCAGCAGCTTCGGGACTAGCGGGGGGAACTACAATGAGCAGTTCTTC
TRBD2,TRBJ2-3,NA,TRBV6-5,17,CASSYTSSGGALDTQYF,TGTGCCAGCAGTTACACGTCTAGCGGGGGGGCTTTAGATACGCAGTATTTT
TRBD2,TRBJ2-7,NA,TRBV5-1,15,CASREMTSGLYEQYF,TGCGCCAGCCGGGAGATGACTAGCGGGCTGTACGAGCAGTACTTC
TRBD2,TRBJ2-7,NA,TRBV4-3,15,CASSSQTSGYYEQYF,TGCGCCAGCAGCTCCCAGACTAGCGGTTACTACGAGCAGTACTTC
TRBD1,TRBJ1-1,NA,TRBV10-3,12,CAISDLGQEAFF,TGTGCCATCAGTGATCTGGGACAGGAAGCTTTCTTT
NA,TRBJ1-1,once,TRBV6-1,14,CASSEASGTLEAFF,TGTGCCAGCAGTGAAGCGTCAGGTACCCTAGAAGCTTTCTTT
NA,TRBJ1-5,NA,TRBV7-9,14,CASSSSREKGPQHF,TGTGCCAGCAGCTCTAGCCGGGAAAAGGGGCCCCAGCATTTT